This TCR beta chain was retrieved from a study of T cell repertoires in cytomegalovirus infection. The overall study: CMV infection and matching HLA type were both indicated by public TCR beta signatures.

This clonotype has at least ten counts. As yet, its antigen is unknown. One entry per CDR3 protein results from TCRdb running MiXCR on the reads. The sample shows roughly 150,000 distinct CDR3 sequences, roughly 32% of them seen only once. The CDR3 has 14 amino acids. Per germline, CDR1 MDHEN and CDR2 SYDVKM. Trimming left V 10 bases short and J 0 bases short, with 13 bases between. The material sequenced was CD8+ T cells from cultured PBMCs, taken from culture after CMV antigen stimulation. This sequence originates from a human donor in good health (CMV status not recorded). Some clones in this sample may be carry-over from other donors' samples. The chain joins TRBV28 to TRBJ2-4; D is tentatively TRBD1 or TRBD2 (5 bases each). The CDR3 DNA is TGTGCCACCACGGGACCGTTAGCCAAAAACATTCAGTACTTC. Its protein is CATTGPLAKNIQYF.